This TCR beta chain was captured in a study of cytomegalovirus exposure and HLA in healthy donors. Sequenced by immunoSEQ multiplex PCR; TCRdb stores in-frame clones only, minus some. The sample has some 200,000 clones, about four fifths seen once; the top ten hold 2.5% to 3%. CDR3 length: 16 amino acids. Trimming at V came to 0 bases and at J to 5 bases, leaving 8 bases not matched to a gene. Germline V gene lookup returns CDR1 SQVTM and CDR2 ANQGSEA. The V gene is TRBV29-1, the J gene TRBJ2-1; 9 bases map to TRBD1. The source of this sequence is a woman under 30 in good health and CMV-seropositive. The sample consisted of PBMCs. CDR3 protein: CSVEDLEDRGDNEQFF. In DNA form, the CDR3 reads TGCAGCGTTGAAGATCTGGAGGACAGGGGCGACAATGAGCAGTTCTTC.